This T cell receptor beta chain was captured in a study of blood T cell repertoires in COVID-19. Study in general: Samples taken during acute and convalescent COVID-19 were collected in the United States, Italy and Spain. The cDNA or gDNA used as material had been derived from T cells, B-cell-depleted T cells, or PBMCs.

This CDR3 is built from 12 residues. Trimming pared 4 bases from V and 5 bases from J, leaving 9 bases between. CDR1 is SGHDT, CDR2 YYEEEE, per germline. Original processing notes: Nucleated cell number was recorded as an estimate derived from reference gene primer amplification. Method: immunoSEQ multiplex PCR; TCRdb's copy keeps in-frame clones and lacks some. Clonal size and the V and J genes are those of that table, whereas D and trimming came from the DNA. The profile shows some 89,000 clones, about nine tenths of them singletons. Sequenced sample: peripheral blood. The rearrangement joins TRBV5-6 to TRBJ1-1; D gene uncertain. The receptor was derived from a man aged 60 to 75 with acute or convalescent COVID-19. The CDR3 DNA follows: TGTGCCAGCAGCCCTAGTGGAACTGAAGCTTTCTTT. Residues: CASSPSGTEAFF.